Listed here are 28 T cell receptor beta chains from one sample, sequenced in a study of a mutant IDH1 vaccine in newly diagnosed glioma. These receptors are not linked to any known antigen. TCRdb's table, derived via immunoSEQ multiplex PCR, lists solely in-frame clones and lacks some. The table shows 45,000 to 60,000 clones, with around 78% occurring only once. As to time point: week 5, during vaccination. Vaccinated patients received 300 ug of mutant IDH1 20-mer peptide per dose, with topical imiquimod. This specimen consisted of PBMCs, obtained from a glioma patient whose treatment included an IDH1 peptide vaccine. The source of these receptors is a man aged 45-65 years with glioma.

CDR3 in amino acids: CASSSAGTGNTIYF. CDR3 DNA: TGTGCCAGCAGTTCAGCAGGGACTGGAAACACCATATATTTT. This chain connects TRBV27 to TRBJ1-3, with D tentatively TRBD1 (5 bases). The CDR3 is made up of 14 amino acids. Deletions cut 4 bases from V and 2 bases from J, with 9 bases between. Per the germline V gene, CDR1 is MNHEY and CDR2 is SMNVEV (reference sequence).

V gene TRBV7-8 combines with J gene TRBJ1-1, with D maybe TRBD1 (5 bases). Per the germline V gene, CDR1 is SGHVS and CDR2 is FQNEAQ. This CDR3 is built from 15 residues. Trimming left V 1 base short and J 6 bases short, with 15 bases between. The CDR3 sequence is CASSLGMGVRAEAFF. The CDR3 coding sequence is TGTGCCAGCAGCTTAGGAATGGGGGTGCGGGCTGAAGCTTTCTTT.

This rearrangement joins TRBV5-6 to TRBJ1-1; D is unresolved. V was cut by 4 bases and J by 1 base, with 5 bases left in between. The CDR3 has 12 residues. Germline V gives CDR1 SGHDT, CDR2 YYEEEE. The CDR3 region is CASSKQNTEAFF. The CDR3 DNA sequence: TGTGCCAGCAGCAAACAGAACACTGAAGCTTTCTTT.

The CDR3: CAIRVKEGDRYNEQFF. The CDR3 nucleotides read TGTGCCATCAGGGTGAAAGAGGGGGATAGGTACAATGAGCAGTTCTTC. J is TRBJ2-1 and V is TRBV10-3; D is perhaps TRBD1 (6 bases). Looked up from germline, CDR1 is ENHRY and CDR2 is SYGVKD. This CDR3 is built from 16 residues. The ends were cut back, 6 bases at V and 4 bases at J, with 19 bases in the middle.

The J gene is TRBJ1-2, the V gene TRBV10-3; 7 positions match TRBD1. This CDR3 is 14 amino acids long. Trimming cost V 8 bases and J 0 bases; bases outside gene matches: 6. Germline V gene sequence: CDR1 ENHRY, CDR2 SYGVKD. The DNA of the CDR3 is TGTGCCATCTGGACCGGGACAGCTAACTATGGCTACACCTTC. Its protein is CAIWTGTANYGYTF.

The genes are TRBV10-3 and TRBJ2-3; 13 bases agree with TRBD2. CDR3 length: 16 residues. The J segment lost 4 bases and the V segment lost 4 bases, leaving 5 bases of the junction unmatched. CDR1 ENHRY and CDR2 SYGVKD come from the germline V gene. The CDR3 is CAISGRLAGGSDTQYF. The CDR3 bases are TGTGCCATCAGTGGGAGACTAGCGGGGGGTTCAGATACGCAGTATTTT.

V gene TRBV5-8 combines with J gene TRBJ1-5; weak D call: TRBD1 (5 bases). Germline V lookup: CDR1 SGHTS, CDR2 YDEGEE. This CDR3 contains 16 residues. Trimming took 4 bases from V and 2 from J, leaving 16 bases between them. CDR3 protein: CASSRRGEVGNQPQHF. In DNA form, the CDR3 reads TGTGCCAGCAGCCGGCGGGGCGAAGTAGGCAATCAGCCCCAGCATTTT. The variable domain in full, completed from reference TRBV5-8 and TRBJ1-5, reads EAGVTQSPTHLIKTRGQQATLRCSPISGHTSVYWYQQALGLGLQFLLWYDEGEERNRGNFPPRFSGRQFPNYSSELNVNALELEDSALYLCASSRRGEVGNQPQHFGDGTRLSIL.

The chain uses TRBV27 and TRBJ2-1; D not resolved. V was clipped by 6 bases and J by 7 bases, with 4 bases between them. CDR1 is MNHEY and CDR2 is SMNVEV in the germline V gene (reference sequence). This CDR3 contains 10 residues. The chain's CDR3 is CASRGNEQFF. The CDR3 bases are TGTGCCAGCAGGGGAAATGAGCAGTTCTTC.

V usage is TRBV7-2 and J usage is TRBJ2-1, with TRBD2 matching over 7 bases. This CDR3 has 14 amino acids. V gave up 4 bases and J gave up 5 bases; unmatched junction bases: 5. Germline loops: CDR1 SGHTA, CDR2 FQGNSA. CDR3 in amino acids: CASSSRRGNNEQFF. CDR3 sequence (DNA): TGTGCCAGCAGCTCTAGGCGGGGGAACAATGAGCAGTTCTTC.

The chain joins TRBV20-1 to TRBJ1-2; D remains ambiguous. This CDR3 has 10 amino acids. Between the trimmed V and J ends, which lost 6 bases and 4 bases, there was a span of 6 bases. Germline lookup yields CDR1 DFQATT and CDR2 SNEGSKA (reference sequence). The CDR3 loop reads CSAAGYGYTF. CDR3 in DNA: TGCAGTGCAGCGGGCTATGGCTACACCTTC.

The J gene is TRBJ2-5, the V gene TRBV2; 7 bases align to TRBD1. The CDR3 is 15 amino acids. The V gene's germline CDR1 is SNHLY and CDR2 FYNNEI. Germline trimming cut 4 bases from V and 3 bases from J; bases unmatched to any gene: 8. CDR3: CASSAIRTGEETQYF. Written as DNA, the CDR3 is TGTGCCAGCAGTGCAATCCGGACAGGAGAAGAGACCCAGTACTTC.

The rearrangement joins TRBV5-1 to TRBJ2-1; TRBD2 matches at 14 bases. The CDR3 covers 15 residues. The V and J ends lost 3 bases and 5 bases, in that order; junction bases with no gene match: 1. The germline CDR1 and CDR2 sequences are SGHRS and YFSETQ. The CDR3 region has the DNA TGCGCCAGCAGCTCGACTAGCGGGGGGGACAATGAGCAGTTCTTC. Translating it yields CASSSTSGGDNEQFF.

The J gene is TRBJ1-2, the V gene TRBV15, with D unclear. The germline V gene encodes CDR1 LNHNV and CDR2 YYDKDF (reference sequence). The CDR3 loop spans 12 amino acids. Between the trimmed V and J ends, which lost 1 base and 3 bases, there was a span of 3 bases. CDR3 amino acids: CATSRGDYGYTF. The CDR3 nucleotides are TGTGCCACCAGCAGAGGGGACTATGGCTACACCTTC.

The rearrangement links TRBV2 to TRBJ2-7; 10 bases map to TRBD2. CDR3 length: 16 amino acids. Losses at the gene ends were 3 bases for V and 3 bases for J; bases not matched to a gene: 8. The germline CDR1 and CDR2 sequences are SNHLY and FYNNEI. CDR3 sequence (DNA): TGTGCCAGCAGTGAGCGCCTAGCGGGGGAGATCTACGAGCAGTACTTC. It yields the protein CASSERLAGEIYEQYF.

The gene calls are TRBV30 and TRBJ1-2; D gene unclear. In germline, CDR1 is GTSNPN, CDR2 SVGIG (reference sequence). This CDR3 is 13 amino acids long. Trimming shortened V by 5 bases and J by 0 bases, and 10 bases separated the two germline ends. The CDR3 region is CAWSPGANYGYTF. The CDR3 bases are TGTGCCTGGTCCCCCGGTGCTAACTATGGCTACACCTTC. The full variable domain, completed using reference TRBV30 and TRBJ1-2, is SQTIHQWPATLVQPVGSPLSLECTVEGTSNPNLYWYRQAAGRGLQLLFYSVGIGQISSEVPQNLSASRPQDRQFILSSKKLLLSDSGFYLCAWSPGANYGYTFGSGTRLTVV.

The DNA of the CDR3 is TGCGCCAGCAGCTTGCCCGGGGCAACTAATGAAAAACTGTTTTTT. Its protein is CASSLPGATNEKLFF. The rearrangement links TRBV5-1 to TRBJ1-4; D is unclear. The CDR3 sequence is 15 residues long. With 1 base removed from V and 0 bases from J, the gap between germline ends came to 7 bases. Germline CDR1 and CDR2: SGHRS and YFSETQ. The whole variable domain, remainder taken from reference TRBV5-1 and TRBJ1-4, is KAGVTQTPRYLIKTRGQQVTLSCSPISGHRSVSWYQQTPGQGLQFLFEYFSETQRNKGNFPGRFSGRQFSNSRSEMNVSTLELGDSALYLCASSLPGATNEKLFFGSGTQLSVL.

This chain joins TRBV6-6 and TRBJ1-2; D is undetermined. V was clipped by 7 bases and J by 3 bases, with 15 bases between them. Germline CDR1 is MNHNY and CDR2 is SVGAGI (reference sequence). This CDR3 region has 14 residues. DNA of the CDR3: TGTGCCAGCACCGTAACCCGGGGAGACTATGGCTACACCTTC. Amino acid sequence: CASTVTRGDYGYTF.

The chain recombines TRBV5-4 with TRBJ2-5; D may be TRBD2 (5 bases). V lost 0 bases to trimming and J lost 4 bases, with 13 bases between them. The length of the CDR3 is 15 residues. Germline CDR1 reads SGHNT; CDR2 reads YYREEE (reference sequence). The CDR3 sequence: CASSLEGAGRETQYF. CDR3 sequence (DNA): TGTGCCAGCAGCTTGGAAGGCGCTGGGAGAGAGACCCAGTACTTC.

This chain uses TRBV7-6 with TRBJ2-5; D uncertain. Trimming took off 6 bases at V and 4 bases at J, with 15 bases between the two ends. Per germline, CDR1 SGHVS and CDR2 FNYEAQ. The CDR3 is made up of 14 amino acids. CDR3 in amino acids: CASSLSQAPETQYF. The CDR3 coding sequence is TGTGCCAGCAGTTTGAGCCAGGCCCCAGAGACCCAGTACTTC.

There are a few counts of this clone. The V call is TRBV6-4, the J call TRBJ2-3; TRBD1 matches 8 bases. Germline V gene lookup returns CDR1 MRHNA and CDR2 SNTAGT. This CDR3 is built from 15 residues. J lost 0 bases, V lost 6 bases, and 5 bases had no gene match. Here the CDR3 reads CASRKTGASTDTQYF. As DNA, the CDR3 is TGTGCCAGCAGAAAGACAGGGGCCAGCACAGATACGCAGTATTTT.

The chain combines TRBV4-1 with TRBJ1-1; 8 bases fit TRBD1. CDR3 length: 14 residues. Germline V gives CDR1 MGHRA, CDR2 YSYEKL. V lost 6 bases, J lost 4 bases, and 7 bases stayed unmatched. CDR3 coding DNA: TGCGCCAGCAGAGGTCCGACAGGGGTCACTGAAGCTTTCTTT. The encoded protein is CASRGPTGVTEAFF.

The rearrangement joins TRBV4-1 to TRBJ1-1; the D gene is possibly TRBD1 (5 bases). The germline V gene encodes CDR1 MGHRA and CDR2 YSYEKL. Between the trimmed V and J ends, which lost 4 bases and 1 base, there was a span of 7 bases. CDR3 length: 13 amino acids. The CDR3 is CASSPGANTEAFF. The DNA of the CDR3 is TGCGCCAGCAGCCCCGGGGCGAACACTGAAGCTTTCTTT.

This clone was seen a handful of times. V usage is TRBV14 and J usage is TRBJ1-5, with no clear D. Per germline, CDR1 SGHDN and CDR2 FVKESK. The length of the CDR3 is 13 residues. Trimming removed 4 bases at V and 4 bases at J, with 8 bases between. CDR3 amino acids: CASSLGPNQPQHF. The CDR3 DNA reads TGTGCCAGCAGCCTAGGACCTAATCAGCCCCAGCATTTT.

The rearrangement links TRBV14 to TRBJ2-7; 8 bases map to TRBD2. The CDR3 is made up of 16 amino acids. Germline V gene sequence: CDR1 SGHDN, CDR2 FVKESK. J was trimmed by 3 bases and V by 1 base; bases with no gene match: 8. This CDR3 is CASSQGRGGLFYEQYF. The CDR3 coding sequence is TGTGCCAGCAGCCAAGGTCGCGGGGGGCTCTTCTACGAGCAGTACTTC.

CDR3 sequence (DNA): TGTGCCAGCTCACCTACAGGTTCTGAAGATACGCAGTATTTT. This codes for CASSPTGSEDTQYF. The chain couples TRBV18 to TRBJ2-3; D perhaps matches TRBD1 (5 bases). This CDR3 is built from 14 residues. The germline V and J ends were trimmed by 3 bases and 5 bases, with 12 bases remaining between them. The germline CDR1 and CDR2 sequences are KGHSH and LQKENI.

The table lists this clone with a few counts. The rearrangement joins TRBV5-1 to TRBJ1-2, with TRBD1 as a possible D gene (6 bases). The ends were cut back, 4 bases at V and 3 bases at J, with 10 bases in the middle. CDR3 size: 13 residues. The V gene's germline CDR1 is SGHRS and CDR2 YFSETQ. The CDR3 sequence: CASSRGHDYGYTF. The CDR3 bases are TGCGCCAGCAGCCGGGGGCATGACTATGGCTACACCTTC. Drawing the rest from reference TRBV5-1 and TRBJ1-2, the complete variable domain is KAGVTQTPRYLIKTRGQQVTLSCSPISGHRSVSWYQQTPGQGLQFLFEYFSETQRNKGNFPGRFSGRQFSNSRSEMNVSTLELGDSALYLCASSRGHDYGYTFGSGTRLTVV.

V and J are TRBV10-3 and TRBJ1-1; unclear D gene. The CDR3 spans 14 residues. The germline gives CDR1 ENHRY, CDR2 SYGVKD. V was clipped by 2 bases and J by 0 bases, with 7 bases between them. This CDR3 is CAISEGSMNTEAFF. The CDR3 DNA reads TGTGCCATCAGTGAGGGCTCGATGAACACTGAAGCTTTCTTT.

The chain combines TRBV7-2 with TRBJ2-2, with 7 bases lining up with TRBD1. CDR3 length: 15 residues. The V and J ends lost 6 bases and 4 bases, in that order; junction bases with no gene match: 8. Per the germline V gene, CDR1 is SGHTA and CDR2 is FQGNSA. The CDR3 region has the DNA TGTGCCAGCAGTCCGGGACAGCTTCTCACCGGGGAGCTGTTTTTT. Encoded protein: CASSPGQLLTGELFF.